A single sample is the source of the 17 T cell receptor beta chains below, sequenced in a study of blood T cell repertoires in COVID-19. Profiled with immunoSEQ multiplex PCR; TCRdb holds only in-frame clones, not every one. The sample contains fewer than 70,000 clones, approximately 85% of which appear only once. The sequencing sample was made of peripheral blood. The receptors here all came from a man aged 45 to 65 with acute or convalescent COVID-19.

V and J are TRBV5-3 and TRBJ2-7; D perhaps matches TRBD1 (6 bases). TRBV5-3 is recorded as an ORF, its role being uncertain. The CDR3 has 16 amino acids. Trimming shortened V by 1 base and J by 6 bases, and 20 bases separated the two germline ends. DNA for the CDR3: TGTGCCAGAAGCTTGTACACAACAGGAAGGGGGTGCGAGCAGTACGTC. Protein: CARSLYTTGRGCEQYV.

The chain couples TRBV5-8 to TRBJ1-1, with D possibly being TRBD1 (5 bases). Trimming shortened V by 0 bases and J by 1 base, and 7 bases separated the two germline ends. The CDR3 contains 14 residues. Germline V CDR1 and CDR2: SGHTS, YDEGEE. The CDR3 loop is CASSLAGGNTEAFF. CDR3 in DNA: TGTGCCAGCAGCTTGGCCGGGGGGAACACTGAAGCTTTCTTT.

This clone was detected a few times. The gene calls are TRBV15 and TRBJ1-2; 8 bases line up with TRBD1. J lost 3 bases, V lost 9 bases, and 6 bases had no gene match. CDR1 LNHNV and CDR2 YYDKDF come from the germline V gene (reference sequence). This CDR3 has 13 amino acids. DNA for the CDR3: TGTGCCACGGCCTCAGGGGGCTACTATGGCTACACCTTC. It yields the protein CATASGGYYGYTF. The entire variable domain, with the rest obtained from reference TRBV15 and TRBJ1-2, is as follows: DAMVIQNPRYQVTQFGKPVTLSCSQTLNHNVMYWYQQKSSQAPKLLFHYYDKDFNNEADTPDNFQSRRPNTSFCFLDIRSPGLGDTAMYLCATASGGYYGYTFGSGTRLTVV.

The CDR3: CASSPQGGNNYGYTF. CDR3 sequence (DNA): TGTGCCAGCAGCCCCCAGGGAGGTAATAACTATGGCTACACCTTC. This rearrangement joins TRBV7-2 to TRBJ1-2; tentative D call: TRBD1 (5 bases). The CDR3 is made up of 15 amino acids. V was pared by 5 bases and J by 1 base, with 14 bases between. CDR1 and CDR2 (germline): SGHTA, FQGNSA.

In this sample, this clone turned up a few times. This chain joins TRBV2 and TRBJ2-1; D might be TRBD2 (7 bases). Between the trimmed V and J ends, which lost 6 bases and 4 bases, there was a span of 16 bases. CDR3 length: 15 residues. CDR1 is SNHLY and CDR2 is FYNNEI in the germline V gene. The CDR3 bases are TGTGCCAGCAGCATTGAGGGGGGGAGATACAATGAGCAGTTCTTC. Translation gives CASSIEGGRYNEQFF.

The chain joins TRBV15 to TRBJ1-5; a weak D match, TRBD1 (6 bases). The CDR3 length is 17 residues. From germline, CDR1 is LNHNV and CDR2 YYDKDF (reference sequence). V was trimmed by 1 base and J by 0 bases, leaving 13 bases between them. The CDR3 DNA follows: TGTGCCACCAGCAGAGTAAGGGGGTCGTATAGCAATCAGCCCCAGCATTTT. Encoded protein: CATSRVRGSYSNQPQHF.

This chain connects TRBV7-6 to TRBJ2-1, with 8 bases fitting TRBD2. Germline-derived CDR1 and CDR2 are SGHVS and FNYEAQ. V shed 6 bases, J shed 5 bases, and the junction held 12 bases outside the gene matches. The CDR3 consists of 16 residues. CDR3 protein: CASSNSFERGNNEQFF. In DNA form, the CDR3 reads TGTGCCAGCAGTAATTCCTTCGAGCGGGGGAACAATGAGCAGTTCTTC.

CDR3 DNA: TGTGCCAGCAGCTTAAGCGGGGGTTACAATGAGCAGTTCTTC. Its translation is CASSLSGGYNEQFF. The rearrangement uses TRBV11-3 and TRBJ2-1; TRBD2 agrees at 8 bases. With 2 bases clipped from V and 4 bases from J, the junction kept 1 base outside the gene matches. This CDR3 spans 14 amino acids. The germline CDR1 and CDR2 sequences are SGHNT and YENEEA.

CDR3 sequence reads: CASSQSDRGKWAYEQYF. In DNA form, the CDR3 reads TGCGCCAGCAGTCAATCGGACAGGGGGAAATGGGCCTACGAGCAGTACTTC. The chain has TRBV23-1 and TRBJ2-7; 10 nucleotides match TRBD1. TRBV23-1 is an ORF for which the function is uncertain. This CDR3 spans 17 amino acids. Losses at the gene ends were 0 bases for V and 2 bases for J; bases not matched to a gene: 7.

In nucleotides, the CDR3 is TGTGCCAGCAGTCCGGGGGGCGGGGGGTTGGAGACCCAGTACTTC. Encoded protein: CASSPGGGGLETQYF. This sequence joins TRBV5-4 and TRBJ2-5; 8 bases are a match to TRBD2. CDR3 size: 15 residues. CDR1 and CDR2 from the germline V gene are SGHNT and YYREEE (reference sequence). The V and J ends lost 5 bases and 5 bases, in that order; junction bases with no gene match: 11.

This clone was seen only a few times. The V and J genes are TRBV3-1 (or the pseudogene TRBV3-2) and TRBJ2-7; 7 nucleotides line up with TRBD2. The CDR3 totals 15 residues. The V segment lost 4 bases and the J segment 5 bases; nucleotides outside the gene matches: 11. Germline-derived CDR1 and CDR2 are LGHDT and YNNKEL (reference sequence). This CDR3 is CASSPSPAGDNEQYV. CDR3 nucleotides: TGTGCCAGCAGCCCCTCCCCGGCGGGGGATAACGAGCAGTACGTC.

The chain combines TRBV28 with TRBJ1-6, with TRBD1 identical over 7 bases. This CDR3 is 14 amino acids long. V shed 6 bases and J 8 bases; nucleotides not matched to a gene: 7. Germline CDR1 MDHEN, CDR2 SYDVKM. CDR3: CASRAGTDYSPLHF. DNA for the CDR3: TGTGCCAGCAGAGCAGGGACAGATTATTCACCCCTCCACTTT.

The chain joins TRBV3-1 (or the pseudogene TRBV3-2) to TRBJ2-1; perhaps TRBD2 as D (6 bases). Trimming cost V 2 bases and J 2 bases, with 7 bases left between them. The CDR3 sequence is 14 residues long. CDR1 LGHDT and CDR2 YNNKEL come from the germline V gene (reference sequence). The CDR3 DNA sequence: TGTGCCAGCAGCCAACGGGGGACCTACAATGAGCAGTTCTTC. It specifies CASSQRGTYNEQFF.

The chain uses TRBV27 and TRBJ2-2; 11 nucleotides align to TRBD2. The junction had 2 bases not matched to a gene; V was cut back by 5 bases and J by 6 bases. Germline CDR1 MNHEY, CDR2 SMNVEV (reference sequence). The CDR3 spans 14 residues. The CDR3 reads CASSLAGGAGELFF. The CDR3 DNA reads as TGTGCCAGCAGTCTAGCGGGGGGAGCCGGGGAGCTGTTTTTT.

The V call is TRBV7-9, the J call TRBJ1-1; perhaps TRBD1 as D (5 bases). Trimming pared 2 bases from V and 2 bases from J, leaving 15 bases between. Germline CDR1 SEHNR, CDR2 FQNEAQ (reference sequence). The CDR3 extends over 16 amino acids. The CDR3 region has the DNA TGTGCCAGCAGCTTAATTCGCGGGACTGATAACACTGAAGCTTTCTTT. This gives the protein CASSLIRGTDNTEAFF.

This clone was picked up one time. The CDR3 reads CASSLDAEPHTQYF. The DNA of the CDR3 is TGTGCCAGCAGCTTAGATGCAGAACCTCATACGCAGTATTTT. The V call is TRBV11-3, the J call TRBJ2-3; D unclear. Germline V lookup: CDR1 SGHNT, CDR2 YENEEA. The V and J ends lost 0 bases and 7 bases respectively, with 11 bases between them. The CDR3 runs 14 residues.

V is TRBV5-4 and J is TRBJ2-5; no definite D call. The CDR3 consists of 13 residues. V lost 1 base, J lost 0 bases, and 4 bases lay in between. Germline V gene data show CDR1 as SGHNT and CDR2 as YYREEE (reference sequence). The CDR3 spells CASSLSYQETQYF. CDR3 bases: TGTGCCAGCAGCTTGTCCTACCAAGAGACCCAGTACTTC.